Listed below are T cell receptor beta chains from one sample, sequenced in a study of shared clonotypes between healthy human individuals. The data were produced by immunoSEQ multiplex PCR, yet TCRdb's version contains in-frame clones alone and is incomplete. The table includes about 2.1 million clones, 93% detected once. Input material: naive CD8+ T cells from PBMCs. The receptors originated from a man younger than 30 in good health. Some clones in this sample may be carry-over from other donors' samples. The CDR3 runs from the conserved cysteine through the conserved F or W. Fields, in order: V gene, D gene, clone size, J gene, CDR3 protein, CDR3 DNA. The D gene is left open where the match is weak. Where a row states a size, it is once, few, many or the class of an expanded clone; other rows omit it.

v_gene: TRBV29-1; d_gene: NA; abundance: few; j_gene: TRBJ1-1; CDR3aa: CSAMGAAPRVTEAFF; CDR3nt: TGCAGCGCAATGGGCGCAGCCCCACGGGTCACTGAAGCTTTCTTT
v_gene: TRBV29-1; d_gene: NA; abundance: NA; j_gene: TRBJ2-7; CDR3aa: CSVVDHYEQYF; CDR3nt: TGCAGCGTTGTGGACCACTACGAGCAGTACTTC
v_gene: TRBV7-9; d_gene: TRBD1; abundance: once; j_gene: TRBJ2-7; CDR3aa: CASSPGDRAYEQYF; CDR3nt: TGTGCCAGCAGCCCCGGGGACAGGGCCTACGAGCAGTACTTC
v_gene: TRBV28; d_gene: TRBD1; abundance: NA; j_gene: TRBJ2-5; CDR3aa: CASSLPPGGWETQYF; CDR3nt: TGTGCCAGCAGTTTACCCCCAGGGGGCTGGGAGACCCAGTACTTC
v_gene: TRBV28; d_gene: TRBD1; abundance: NA; j_gene: TRBJ2-7; CDR3aa: CASSVYRGSSYEQYF; CDR3nt: TGTGCCAGCAGCGTATACAGGGGGAGCTCCTACGAGCAGTACTTC
v_gene: TRBV5-4; d_gene: NA; abundance: once; j_gene: TRBJ2-2; CDR3aa: CASSARWTHNPNTGELFF; CDR3nt: TGTGCCAGCTCCGCACGTTGGACCCACAACCCGAACACCGGGGAGCTGTTTTTT
v_gene: TRBV28; d_gene: NA; abundance: NA; j_gene: TRBJ2-7; CDR3aa: CACRPGITYEQYF; CDR3nt: TGTGCCTGCCGACCCGGGATTACCTACGAGCAGTACTTC
v_gene: TRBV27; d_gene: NA; abundance: NA; j_gene: TRBJ2-3; CDR3aa: CASSPRVRTDTQYF; CDR3nt: TGTGCCAGCAGTCCCAGGGTACGCACAGATACGCAGTATTTT
v_gene: TRBV5-1; d_gene: TRBD2; abundance: NA; j_gene: TRBJ2-1; CDR3aa: CASSPDGRAYFF; CDR3nt: TGCGCCAGCAGCCCCGACGGGAGGGCCTATTTCTTC
v_gene: TRBV27; d_gene: NA; abundance: NA; j_gene: TRBJ2-7; CDR3aa: CASSLGKVYEQYF; CDR3nt: TGTGCCAGCAGTTTGGGCAAGGTCTACGAGCAGTACTTC
v_gene: TRBV9; d_gene: NA; abundance: NA; j_gene: TRBJ2-7; CDR3aa: CASSVALAVGEQYF; CDR3nt: TGTGCCAGCAGCGTAGCGTTGGCGGTGGGGGAGCAGTACTTC
v_gene: TRBV4-1; d_gene: NA; abundance: NA; j_gene: TRBJ1-2; CDR3aa: CASSQEGGYGYTF; CDR3nt: TGCGCCAGCAGCCAAGAAGGTGGGTATGGCTACACCTTC
v_gene: TRBV9; d_gene: NA; abundance: NA; j_gene: TRBJ2-7; CDR3aa: CASSGESGTKQYF; CDR3nt: TGTGCCAGCAGCGGAGAGTCAGGGACGAAGCAGTACTTC
v_gene: TRBV7-9; d_gene: NA; abundance: NA; j_gene: TRBJ2-7; CDR3aa: CASSFSGDEQYF; CDR3nt: TGTGCCAGCAGCTTCTCTGGGGACGAGCAGTACTTC
v_gene: TRBV7-9; d_gene: NA; abundance: once; j_gene: TRBJ1-2; CDR3aa: CASSSLKGDGYTF; CDR3nt: TGTGCCAGCAGCTCGCTGAAGGGAGATGGCTACACCTTC
v_gene: TRBV7-9; d_gene: NA; abundance: once; j_gene: TRBJ2-1; CDR3aa: CASSKILGYNEQFF; CDR3nt: TGTGCCAGCAGTAAGATTCTGGGGTACAATGAGCAGTTCTTC
v_gene: TRBV4-1; d_gene: TRBD2; abundance: NA; j_gene: TRBJ2-7; CDR3aa: CASSQDWDYPSYEQYF; CDR3nt: TGCGCCAGCAGCCAAGATTGGGACTACCCCTCCTACGAGCAGTACTTC
v_gene: TRBV10-3; d_gene: TRBD1; abundance: once; j_gene: TRBJ2-5; CDR3aa: CAISDPSGQGAGETQYF; CDR3nt: TGTGCCATCAGTGACCCCTCGGGACAGGGGGCGGGAGAGACCCAGTACTTC
v_gene: TRBV7-9; d_gene: NA; abundance: NA; j_gene: TRBJ2-1; CDR3aa: CASSLELKRDEQFF; CDR3nt: TGTGCCAGCAGCTTAGAGCTCAAGAGAGATGAGCAGTTCTTC
v_gene: TRBV27; d_gene: TRBD1; abundance: NA; j_gene: TRBJ2-1; CDR3aa: CASRSDFETGGNEQFF; CDR3nt: TGTGCCAGCAGATCCGACTTCGAGACAGGGGGCAATGAGCAGTTCTTC
v_gene: TRBV4-2; d_gene: TRBD2; abundance: NA; j_gene: TRBJ2-2; CDR3aa: CASSQSPAGGTNTGELFF; CDR3nt: TGTGCCAGCAGCCAAAGCCCAGCGGGAGGCACGAACACCGGGGAGCTGTTTTTT
v_gene: TRBV2; d_gene: NA; abundance: NA; j_gene: TRBJ2-7; CDR3aa: CASSEDGWGYEQYF; CDR3nt: TGTGCCAGCAGTGAAGATGGTTGGGGTTACGAGCAGTACTTC
v_gene: TRBV9; d_gene: TRBD2; abundance: NA; j_gene: TRBJ2-3; CDR3aa: CASSDTVSGLYTDTQYF; CDR3nt: TGTGCCAGCAGCGACACTGTTAGCGGGCTTTACACAGATACGCAGTATTTT
v_gene: TRBV4-3; d_gene: TRBD2; abundance: NA; j_gene: TRBJ2-7; CDR3aa: CASSQIAGVTYEQYF; CDR3nt: TGCGCCAGCAGCCAAATAGCGGGAGTAACCTACGAGCAGTACTTC
v_gene: TRBV18; d_gene: TRBD2; abundance: NA; j_gene: TRBJ2-3; CDR3aa: CASSPGPGLTAYTQYF; CDR3nt: TGTGCCAGCTCACCGGGACCGGGACTAACTGCGTATACGCAGTATTTT
v_gene: TRBV19; d_gene: TRBD1; abundance: NA; j_gene: TRBJ2-7; CDR3aa: CASSPTDREQYF; CDR3nt: TGTGCCAGTAGTCCGACGGACAGGGAGCAGTACTTC
v_gene: TRBV4-3; d_gene: NA; abundance: NA; j_gene: TRBJ1-2; CDR3aa: CASSQGGLESYYGYTF; CDR3nt: TGCGCCAGCAGCCAAGGGGGGCTAGAATCATACTATGGCTACACCTTC